This T cell receptor beta chain was recorded in a study of neurological immune-mediated disorders. The V and J ends lost 4 bases and 5 bases respectively, with 12 bases between them. The CDR3 extends over 12 amino acids. Germline V gives CDR1 SQVTM, CDR2 ANQGSEA. With regard to this clonotype: Its matching antigen is unknown.

Findings of the study overall: There were no CDR3 amino acid sequences shared by expanded clones across subjects, a result suggesting private repertoires in all groups. Falling below healthy controls, multiple sclerosis showed the least TCR clonal expansion, while HTLV-1-associated myelopathy showed the most.

5'RACE with 10-nucleotide random UMIs generated the cDNA. One entry per CDR3 protein results from TCRdb running MiXCR on the 5' RACE reads. The sample has 36,000 or so distinct CDR3 sequences, about a tenth seen once; the top ten hold about 7%. Unsorted libraries were prepared from 2 million PBMCs that had been stored at -80 C. The sample taken for sequencing was PBMCs. The receptor was isolated from a woman aged 25 to 39 with HTLV-1-associated myelopathy (HAM/TSP). The V gene is TRBV29-1, the J gene TRBJ2-7; D not resolved. The CDR3 bases are TGCAGCGTTGCTCGGGCATGGAACGAGCAGTACTTC. This translates into CSVARAWNEQYF.